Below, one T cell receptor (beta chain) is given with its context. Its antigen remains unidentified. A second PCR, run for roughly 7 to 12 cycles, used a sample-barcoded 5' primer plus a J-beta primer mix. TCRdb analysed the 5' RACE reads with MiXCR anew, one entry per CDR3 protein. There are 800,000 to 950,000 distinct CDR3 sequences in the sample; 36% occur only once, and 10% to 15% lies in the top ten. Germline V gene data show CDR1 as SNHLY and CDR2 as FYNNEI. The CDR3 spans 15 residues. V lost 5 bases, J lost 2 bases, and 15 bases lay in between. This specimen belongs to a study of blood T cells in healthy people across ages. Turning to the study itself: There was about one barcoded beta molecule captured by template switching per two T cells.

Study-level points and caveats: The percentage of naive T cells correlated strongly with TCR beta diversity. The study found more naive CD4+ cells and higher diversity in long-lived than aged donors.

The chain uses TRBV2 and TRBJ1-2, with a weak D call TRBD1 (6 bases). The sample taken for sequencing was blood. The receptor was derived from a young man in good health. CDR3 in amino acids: CASSQDIGGNYGYTF. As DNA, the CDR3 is TGTGCCAGCAGTCAAGATATAGGGGGAAACTATGGCTACACCTTC.